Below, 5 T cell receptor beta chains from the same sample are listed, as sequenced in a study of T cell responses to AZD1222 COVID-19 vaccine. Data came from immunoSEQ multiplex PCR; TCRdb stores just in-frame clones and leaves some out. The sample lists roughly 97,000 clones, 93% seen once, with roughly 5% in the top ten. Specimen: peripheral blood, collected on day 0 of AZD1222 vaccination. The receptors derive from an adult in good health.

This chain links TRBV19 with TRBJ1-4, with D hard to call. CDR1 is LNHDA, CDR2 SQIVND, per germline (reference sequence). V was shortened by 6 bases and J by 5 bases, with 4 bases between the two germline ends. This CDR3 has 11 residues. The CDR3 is CASSQNEKLFF. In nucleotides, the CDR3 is TGTGCCAGTAGCCAGAATGAAAAACTGTTTTTT. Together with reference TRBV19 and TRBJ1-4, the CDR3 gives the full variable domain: DGGITQSPKYLFRKEGQNVTLSCEQNLNHDAMYWYRQDPGQGLRLIYYSQIVNDFQKGDIAEGYSVSREKKESFPLTVTSAQKNPTAFYLCASSQNEKLFFGSGTQLSVL.

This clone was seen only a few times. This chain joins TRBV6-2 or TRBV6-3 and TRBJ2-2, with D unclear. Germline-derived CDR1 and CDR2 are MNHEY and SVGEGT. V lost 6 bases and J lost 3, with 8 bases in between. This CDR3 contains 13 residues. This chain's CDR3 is CASSPRDTGELFF. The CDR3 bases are TGTGCCAGCAGCCCCCGGGACACCGGGGAGCTGTTTTTT.

This CDR3 reads CASSQDLWQVNQPQHF. Here the CDR3 DNA reads TGTGCCAGCAGCCAAGATCTATGGCAGGTTAATCAGCCCCAGCATTTT. This chain joins TRBV4-2 and TRBJ1-5; D is undetermined. This CDR3 contains 16 residues. Trimming shortened V by 0 bases and J by 4 bases, and 13 bases separated the two germline ends. Germline V gene data show CDR1 as LGHNA and CDR2 as YNFKEQ.

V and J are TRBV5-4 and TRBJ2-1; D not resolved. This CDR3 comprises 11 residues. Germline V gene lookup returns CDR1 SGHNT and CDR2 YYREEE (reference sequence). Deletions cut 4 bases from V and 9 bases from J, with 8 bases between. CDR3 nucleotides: TGTGCCAGCAGCGTCGTCGGTGAGCAGTTCTTC. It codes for CASSVVGEQFF.

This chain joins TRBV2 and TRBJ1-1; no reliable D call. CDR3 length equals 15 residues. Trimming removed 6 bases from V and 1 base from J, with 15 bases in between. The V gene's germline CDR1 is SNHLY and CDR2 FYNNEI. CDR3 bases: TGTGCCAGCAGGAAGGACGGACTGGGGAACACTGAAGCTTTCTTT. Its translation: CASRKDGLGNTEAFF.